The clone carrying this T cell receptor beta chain was recorded at least ten times. Its antigen is unidentified. This specimen comes from a study of T cells in Graves' hyperthyroidism and ophthalmopathy. Study-level findings and limits: Ophthalmopathy and stable hyperthyroidism were told apart by a 13 V-J model.

These patients, aged 18 to 65, had recently diagnosed hyperthyroidism lasting under 2 months. Extraction of PBMCs used roughly 9.6 ml of fresh peripheral blood. Germline V gene data show CDR1 as SGHTA and CDR2 as FQGNSA. V lost 4 bases and J lost 1, with 7 bases in between. This CDR3 has 13 amino acids. Authors of the study amplified TCR beta CDR3 regions from RNA transcripts. During a first-round RT-PCR of the TCR CDR3, the HTBI primer set was used. One entry per CDR3 protein results from TCRdb running MiXCR on the multiplex PCR reads. The data show a few hundred thousand distinct CDR3 sequences, less than 20% seen once.

Material for sequencing was blood. This receptor was obtained from a woman aged 18-35 years with Graves' hyperthyroidism. The chain couples TRBV7-2 to TRBJ1-1; D is unresolved. The CDR3 region is CASSSQTNTEAFF. DNA of the CDR3: TGTGCCAGCAGCTCGCAGACGAACACTGAAGCTTTCTTT. Full variable domain (rest looked up from reference TRBV7-2 and TRBJ1-1): GAGVSQSPSNKVTEKGKDVELRCDPISGHTALYWYRQSLGQGLEFLIYFQGNSAPDKSGLPSDRFSAERTGGSVSTLTIQRTQQEDSAVYLCASSSQTNTEAFFGQGTRLTVV.